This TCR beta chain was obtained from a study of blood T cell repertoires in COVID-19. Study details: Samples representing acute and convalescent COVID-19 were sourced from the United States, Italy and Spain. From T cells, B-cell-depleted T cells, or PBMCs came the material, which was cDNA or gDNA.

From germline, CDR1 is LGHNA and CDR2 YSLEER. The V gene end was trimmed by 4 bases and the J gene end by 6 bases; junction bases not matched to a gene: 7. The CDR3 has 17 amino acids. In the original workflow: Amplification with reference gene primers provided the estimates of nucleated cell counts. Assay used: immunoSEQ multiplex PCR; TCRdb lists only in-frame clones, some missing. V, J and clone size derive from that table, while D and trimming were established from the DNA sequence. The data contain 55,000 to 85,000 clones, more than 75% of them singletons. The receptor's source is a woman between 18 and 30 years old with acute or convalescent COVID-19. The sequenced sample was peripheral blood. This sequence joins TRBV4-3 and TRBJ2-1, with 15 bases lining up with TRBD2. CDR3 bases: TGCGCCAGCAGCCCTTCCCCGGGACTAGCGGGAGGCAATGAGCAGTTCTTC. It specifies CASSPSPGLAGGNEQFF.